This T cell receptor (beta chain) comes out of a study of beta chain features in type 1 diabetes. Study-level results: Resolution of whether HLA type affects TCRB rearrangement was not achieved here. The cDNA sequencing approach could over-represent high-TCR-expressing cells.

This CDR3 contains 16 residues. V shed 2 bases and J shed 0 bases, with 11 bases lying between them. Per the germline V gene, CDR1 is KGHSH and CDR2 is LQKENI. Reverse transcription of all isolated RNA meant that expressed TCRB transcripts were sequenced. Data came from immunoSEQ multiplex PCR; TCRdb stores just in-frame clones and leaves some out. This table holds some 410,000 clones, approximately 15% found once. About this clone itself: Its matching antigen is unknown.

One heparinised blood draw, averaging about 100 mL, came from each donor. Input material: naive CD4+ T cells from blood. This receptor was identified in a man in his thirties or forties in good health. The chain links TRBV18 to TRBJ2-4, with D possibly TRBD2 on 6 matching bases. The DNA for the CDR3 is TGTGCCAGCTCACCAAGGGACTCAATAGCCAAAAACATTCAGTACTTC. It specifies CASSPRDSIAKNIQYF.